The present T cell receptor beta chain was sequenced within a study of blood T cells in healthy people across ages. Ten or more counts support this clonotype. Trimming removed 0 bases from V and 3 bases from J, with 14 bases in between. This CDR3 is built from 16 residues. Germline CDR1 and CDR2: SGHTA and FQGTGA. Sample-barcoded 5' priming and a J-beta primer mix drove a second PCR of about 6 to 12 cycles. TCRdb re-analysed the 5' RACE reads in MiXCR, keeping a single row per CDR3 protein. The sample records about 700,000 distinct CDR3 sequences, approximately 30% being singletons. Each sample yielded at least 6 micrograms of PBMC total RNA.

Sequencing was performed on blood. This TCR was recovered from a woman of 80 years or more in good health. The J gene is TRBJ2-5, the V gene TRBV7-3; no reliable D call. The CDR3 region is CASSLTGRTGEETQYF. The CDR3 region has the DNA TGTGCCAGCAGCTTAACCGGCAGGACGGGTGAAGAGACCCAGTACTTC.